This passage covers 25 T cell receptor beta chains from one sample sequenced in a study of response to subunit inactivated influenza vaccine. TCRdb ran MiXCR on the RT-PCR reads and lists one entry per CDR3 protein. Altogether approximately 230,000 distinct CDR3 sequences are present, 12% being singletons, with the ten largest covering approximately 8.3%. The material sequenced was non-naive T cells sorted from PBMCs, taken 14 to 15 days before vaccination. The receptors come from a man in his fifties or sixties who received an inactivated influenza vaccine.

This clonotype was found a few times. The chain is built from TRBV24-1 and TRBJ2-5, with a weak D call TRBD1 (6 bases). The CDR3 has 16 residues. Germline V lookup: CDR1 KGHDR, CDR2 SFDVKD. Trimming left V 7 bases short and J 4 bases short, with 21 bases between. This CDR3 reads CATSPSTGFWGETQYF. CDR3 nucleotide sequence: TGTGCCACCAGCCCCTCTACAGGGTTCTGGGGAGAGACCCAGTACTTC.

This chain links TRBV20-1 with TRBJ1-4, with 8 bases matching TRBD1. CDR3 length: 15 amino acids. The germline V gene encodes CDR1 DFQATT and CDR2 SNEGSKA (reference sequence). The V gene end was trimmed by 4 bases and the J gene end by 8 bases; junction bases not matched to a gene: 12. The CDR3 bases are TGCAGTGCTACTCGTTCCAGGGGGCTTGGCGAAAAACTGTTTTTT. It translates to CSATRSRGLGEKLFF.

The genes are TRBV2 and TRBJ2-1; D is possibly TRBD2 (5 bases). V lost 2 bases, J lost 5 bases, and 10 bases lay in between. The CDR3 runs 14 residues. CDR1 is SNHLY and CDR2 is FYNNEI in the germline V gene. The DNA of the CDR3 is TGTGCCAGCAGTGAATTGACTACTGACAATGAGCAGTTCTTC. As protein: CASSELTTDNEQFF.

The rearrangement links TRBV28 to TRBJ1-5; unclear D gene. This CDR3 has 12 residues. Trimming took off 7 bases at V and 6 bases at J, with 10 bases between the two ends. Germline-derived CDR1 and CDR2 are MDHEN and SYDVKM. The CDR3 nucleotides read TGTGCCAGCATTATGTCAGGTCAGCCCCAGCATTTT. Protein sequence: CASIMSGQPQHF.

At least ten counts were recorded for this clonotype. This chain connects TRBV12-3 or TRBV12-4 to TRBJ1-1; D might be TRBD1 (5 bases). The CDR3 is 13 residues long. V was cut by 5 bases and J by 1 base, with 8 bases left in between. The CDR3 region has the DNA TGTGCCAGCAGTCGGACAAAGAACACTGAAGCTTTCTTT. Translated: CASSRTKNTEAFF.

This clonotype has a count of ten or more. The J gene is TRBJ1-1, the V gene TRBV4-3, with 7 bases matching TRBD1. Trimming cost V 1 base and J 4 bases; bases outside gene matches: 6. The CDR3 length is 15 residues. The germline V gene encodes CDR1 LGHNA and CDR2 YSLEER. The CDR3 sequence is CASSQGGQVPTEAFF. CDR3 bases: TGCGCCAGCAGCCAAGGAGGACAGGTTCCCACTGAAGCTTTCTTT.

In this sample, this clonotype turned up a few times. CDR3 nucleotides: TGTGCCACCAGCAGGGAGGGTGCCCTTAATGAAAAACTGTTTTTT. It specifies CATSREGALNEKLFF. The V call is TRBV15, the J call TRBJ1-4; D unresolved. The V gene lost 3 bases and the J gene lost 4 bases, with 12 bases spanning the gap. The CDR3 extends over 15 amino acids. The germline CDR1 and CDR2 sequences are LNHNV and YYDKDF (reference sequence).

This clonotype has just a few counts. The CDR3 protein is CASSRSGRSEQYF. In DNA, the CDR3 is TGTGCCAGCAGCCGAAGCGGGAGGAGCGAGCAGTACTTC. The genes are TRBV7-2 and TRBJ2-7, with 9 bases aligning to TRBD2. CDR3 length: 13 residues. Unmatched junction bases numbered 5, after V lost 5 bases and J lost 6 bases. Per germline, CDR1 SGHTA and CDR2 FQGNSA.

The V gene is TRBV11-2, the J gene TRBJ2-5; D may be TRBD2 (6 bases). V lost 0 bases and J lost 5, with 13 bases in between. CDR1 and CDR2 from the germline V gene are SGHAT and FQNNGV. The CDR3 length is 15 residues. CDR3 sequence reads: CASSLDAGSWETQYF. The CDR3 DNA reads as TGTGCCAGCAGCTTAGATGCGGGGTCTTGGGAGACCCAGTACTTC. Supplemented by reference TRBV11-2 and TRBJ2-5, the full variable domain reads EAGVAQSPRYKIIEKRQSVAFWCNPISGHATLYWYQQILGQGPKLLIQFQNNGVVDDSQLPKDRFSAERLKGVDSTLKIQPAKLEDSAVYLCASSLDAGSWETQYFGPGTRLLVL.

The sample holds a few counts of this clonotype. V is TRBV20-1 and J is TRBJ2-5, with a possible D match to TRBD1 (7 bases). Germline CDR1 is DFQATT and CDR2 is SNEGSKA (reference sequence). The CDR3 runs 16 residues. The V and J ends lost 5 bases and 3 bases respectively, with 22 bases between them. CDR3 protein: CSAQCWRDSSKETQYF. CDR3 bases: TGCAGTGCTCAGTGTTGGCGGGACAGTAGTAAAGAGACCCAGTACTTC.

This clonotype has at least ten counts. This sequence joins TRBV12-3 or TRBV12-4 and TRBJ2-4; D remains ambiguous. Deletions cut 4 bases from V and 6 bases from J, with 7 bases between. The CDR3 contains 12 residues. The CDR3 region has the DNA TGTGCCAGCAGTTCGGACCCAAACATTCAGTACTTC. It specifies CASSSDPNIQYF.

In its sample, this clonotype was seen a few times. This chain connects TRBV12-3 or TRBV12-4 to TRBJ2-2; 7 bases align to TRBD2. The junction had 5 bases not matched to a gene; V was cut back by 5 bases and J by 2 bases. The CDR3 is 15 amino acids. CDR3 nucleotide sequence: TGTGCCAGCAGTCCGGGACTAACTAACACCGGGGAGCTGTTTTTT. The encoded protein is CASSPGLTNTGELFF.

This clonotype was counted a few times. The chain carries TRBV10-3 and TRBJ2-4; 9 bases line up with TRBD1. The CDR3 length is 15 residues. Germline V gene lookup returns CDR1 ENHRY and CDR2 SYGVKD. V was clipped by 4 bases and J by 3 bases; unmatched bases: 4. The CDR3 spells CAISADRGGKNIQYF. DNA for the CDR3: TGTGCCATCAGTGCGGACAGGGGTGGCAAAAACATTCAGTACTTC.

This chain connects TRBV29-1 to TRBJ1-2, with D unclear. The length of the CDR3 is 13 residues. Looked up from germline, CDR1 is SQVTM and CDR2 is ANQGSEA. Trimming removed 7 bases at V and 4 bases at J, with 16 bases between. The CDR3, as DNA: TGCAGCGCCCAAAGGCCAGGCCGCTATGGCTACACCTTC. Protein sequence: CSAQRPGRYGYTF.

This clonotype was seen repeatedly, ten times or more. This rearrangement joins TRBV12-3 or TRBV12-4 to TRBJ2-5, with a tentative D call TRBD1 (6 bases). V lost 6 bases to trimming and J lost 2 bases, with 10 bases between them. The CDR3 is 13 residues long. CDR3 residues: CASRRGIQETQYF. Here the CDR3 DNA reads TGTGCCAGCAGGAGGGGGATTCAAGAGACCCAGTACTTC.

This clonotype was detected a few times. CDR3 sequence reads: CSVQTSGGSTDTQYF. In nucleotides, the CDR3 is TGCAGCGTGCAGACTAGCGGAGGGAGCACAGATACGCAGTATTTT. The chain joins TRBV29-1 to TRBJ2-3; 9 bases agree with TRBD2. The CDR3 length is 15 residues. Trimming at V came to 6 bases and at J to 0 bases, leaving 7 bases not matched to a gene. Germline V gene sequence: CDR1 SQVTM, CDR2 ANQGSEA.

The rearrangement joins TRBV6-5 to TRBJ1-2, with 10 nucleotides matching TRBD1. Trimming removed 2 bases from V and 5 bases from J; junction bases left unmatched: 2. Germline V gene lookup returns CDR1 MNHEY and CDR2 SVGAGI. CDR3 length: 14 residues. The CDR3, as DNA: TGTGCCAGCAGTTACGGGACAGGGGAATATGGCTACACCTTC. Translation: CASSYGTGEYGYTF.

The chain recombines TRBV28 with TRBJ2-6; D not certain. The CDR3 loop spans 15 amino acids. V was pared by 7 bases and J by 4 bases, with 14 bases between. Per the germline V gene, CDR1 is MDHEN and CDR2 is SYDVKM. CDR3 loop: CASITSSLGANVLTF. The CDR3 region has the DNA TGTGCCAGCATAACGTCGAGTTTGGGGGCCAACGTCCTGACTTTC.

The sample holds a few counts of this clonotype. The chain is built from TRBV12-3 or TRBV12-4 and TRBJ2-2; D call uncertain. The CDR3 sequence is 15 residues long. V was clipped by 7 bases and J by 1 base, with 13 bases between them. The CDR3 loop is CASTMNWGNTGELFF. The CDR3 nucleotides read TGTGCCAGCACCATGAATTGGGGGAACACCGGGGAGCTGTTTTTT.

This clonotype was seen ten or more times. The chain recombines TRBV24-1 with TRBJ2-1; perhaps D is TRBD1 or TRBD2 (6 bases each). V dropped 1 base and J dropped 4 bases, with 13 bases sitting between them. Germline loops: CDR1 KGHDR, CDR2 SFDVKD. The CDR3 spans 16 residues. The CDR3 reads CATSDFPGGGYNEQFF. The CDR3 DNA sequence: TGTGCCACCAGTGATTTTCCCGGGGGCGGTTACAATGAGCAGTTCTTC.

This clonotype was observed at least ten times. This rearrangement joins TRBV5-1 to TRBJ2-1; a possible D gene is TRBD1 (6 bases). Trimming took off 7 bases at V and 4 bases at J, with 12 bases between the two ends. CDR3 length: 13 residues. CDR1 is SGHRS, CDR2 YFSETQ, per germline. CDR3 protein: CASRDGQYNEQFF. The CDR3 DNA is TGCGCCAGCCGGGACGGACAGTACAATGAGCAGTTCTTC.

This clonotype was counted only a few times. This chain joins TRBV29-1 and TRBJ2-3; TRBD2 might be the D (6 bases). Trimming removed 5 bases from V and 0 bases from J, with 12 bases in between. The CDR3 extends over 14 amino acids. Germline CDR1 SQVTM, CDR2 ANQGSEA. As DNA, the CDR3 is TGCAGCGTTCTTGTGAGCGGGAGCACAGATACGCAGTATTTT. Amino acids: CSVLVSGSTDTQYF.

V usage is TRBV2 and J usage is TRBJ1-4, with TRBD1 identical over 7 bases. CDR3 length equals 14 residues. Germline assignment: CDR1 SNHLY and CDR2 FYNNEI. V lost 5 bases and J lost 5; bases outside the gene matches: 5. This CDR3 reads CASSYDRENEKLFF. CDR3 nucleotide sequence: TGTGCCAGCAGTTACGACAGGGAAAATGAAAAACTGTTTTTT.

The chain is built from TRBV5-4 and TRBJ2-3, with 10 bases that match TRBD2. V shed 2 bases and J 5 bases; nucleotides not matched to a gene: 17. From germline, CDR1 is SGHNT and CDR2 YYREEE (reference sequence). This CDR3 is 19 amino acids long. CDR3 sequence (DNA): TGTGCCAGCAGCTTCAGAGGGTCTAGCGGGAGAGGTGTTAGAGATACGCAGTATTTT. Protein sequence: CASSFRGSSGRGVRDTQYF.

This rearrangement joins TRBV18 to TRBJ2-7; 7 bases align to TRBD1. After removal of 3 bases from V and 3 bases from J, the junction contained 8 bases not matched to a gene. The CDR3 consists of 15 residues. From germline, CDR1 is KGHSH and CDR2 LQKENI. The CDR3 loop is CASSPRQGSFYEQYF. The CDR3 bases are TGTGCCAGCTCACCTAGACAGGGATCATTCTACGAGCAGTACTTC.